These T cell receptor beta chains were read from a single sample in a study of B cell selection in AIRE deficiency. Only in-frame clones appear in the TCRdb table, and some are missing; sequencing was by immunoSEQ multiplex PCR. The data show roughly 23,000 clones, with about 95% seen just once and less than 0.2% held by the top ten. The source material was CD4+CD127+ conventional T cells sorted from PBMCs. Every receptor here comes from a human donor in good health. Both conserved end residues are part of each CDR3. D genes are given only for firm matches. The size entry is marked missing in some rows and otherwise reads once, few, many or a size class.

j_call clone_size d_call v_call cdr3_aa cdr3_nt
TRBJ2-7 NA NA TRBV7-9 CASSSPQGWEQYF TGTGCCAGCAGCTCACCACAGGGATGGGAGCAGTACTTC
TRBJ1-4 NA NA TRBV7-2 CASSRTGGGNEKLFF TGTGCCAGCAGCAGGACCGGTGGGGGTAATGAAAAACTGTTTTTT
TRBJ2-3 NA TRBD2 TRBV2 CASKGLAEPSTDTQYF TGTGCCAGCAAGGGACTAGCGGAGCCTAGCACAGATACGCAGTATTTT
TRBJ1-4 NA NA TRBV7-9 CASSLNEKLFF TGTGCCAGCAGCTTAAATGAAAAACTGTTTTTT
TRBJ1-5 NA TRBD1 TRBV5-6 CASSRQGGGNQPQHF TGTGCCAGCAGCCGACAGGGCGGAGGAAATCAGCCCCAGCATTTT
TRBJ1-2 NA NA TRBV6-1 CASSVDRGMGYTF TGTGCCAGCAGTGTTGATAGAGGTATGGGCTACACCTTC
TRBJ1-1 NA NA TRBV5-1 CASSLSGQNTEAFF TGCGCCAGCAGCTTGAGTGGACAGAACACTGAAGCTTTCTTT
TRBJ1-4 once NA TRBV6-5 CASRPTGRGGEKLFF TGTGCCAGCCGCCCCACAGGGCGGGGAGGGGAAAAACTGTTTTTT
TRBJ1-1 NA NA TRBV15 CATSRGRGNTEAFF TGTGCCACCAGCAGGGGGCGTGGGAACACTGAAGCTTTCTTT
TRBJ1-4 NA NA TRBV10-1 CASSDGATNEKLFF TGCGCCAGCAGTGACGGGGCAACTAATGAAAAACTGTTTTTT
TRBJ1-2 NA NA TRBV25-1 CASSTLGGFGYGYTF TGTGCCAGCAGTACCCTTGGGGGGTTTGGGTATGGCTACACCTTC
TRBJ2-7 NA NA TRBV20-1 CSASMFYEQYF TGCAGTGCTAGTATGTTCTACGAGCAGTACTTC
TRBJ1-2 NA NA TRBV5-1 CASSAEGSQWGYGYTF TGCGCCAGCAGCGCCGAGGGATCGCAATGGGGCTATGGCTACACCTTC
TRBJ1-1 NA TRBD1 TRBV5-1 CASSLGTGDTEAFF TGCGCCAGCAGTCTGGGGACAGGGGACACTGAAGCTTTCTTT
TRBJ2-7 NA TRBD1 TRBV2 CASHGQGNSIEQYF TGTGCCAGCCATGGACAGGGGAATTCCATCGAGCAGTACTTC
TRBJ2-7 NA TRBD2 TRBV19 CASSRTSGAYEQYF TGTGCCAGTAGTAGGACTAGCGGGGCCTACGAGCAGTACTTC
TRBJ1-2 NA TRBD1 TRBV5-5 CASSRQGSYGYTF TGTGCCAGCAGTCGACAGGGGAGCTATGGCTACACCTTC
TRBJ1-2 NA NA TRBV19 CASRSTRTGYTF TGTGCCAGTCGGTCGACGAGGACTGGCTACACCTTC
TRBJ2-7 NA NA TRBV5-6 CASNAGFTYEQYF TGTGCCAGTAATGCGGGGTTTACCTACGAGCAGTACTTC
TRBJ1-5 few TRBD1 TRBV7-3 CASSRQGDQPQHF TGTGCCAGCAGCCGACAGGGGGATCAGCCCCAGCATTTT
TRBJ2-3 NA NA TRBV9 CASSPRGSGPTDTQYF TGTGCCAGCAGCCCCCGGGGGAGCGGGCCCACAGATACGCAGTATTTT
TRBJ2-1 NA TRBD1 TRBV6-1 CASRGQGKDEQFF TGTGCCAGCAGGGGACAGGGGAAGGATGAGCAGTTCTTC
TRBJ2-1 NA TRBD1 TRBV9 CASSVDGTGSNEQFF TGTGCCAGCAGCGTAGATGGGACAGGGTCAAATGAGCAGTTCTTC
TRBJ2-7 NA TRBD1 TRBV19 CASSRDRSYEQYF TGTGCCAGTAGTAGGGACAGGTCCTACGAGCAGTACTTC
TRBJ1-1 NA TRBD1 TRBV30 CAWSVDRAIRRAFF TGTGCCTGGAGTGTAGACAGGGCAATCCGTAGAGCTTTCTTT
TRBJ1-2 NA NA TRBV19 CASSNLNYGYTF TGTGCCAGTAGTAACCTTAACTATGGCTACACCTTC
TRBJ1-2 NA NA TRBV19 CASSISWESGVGYTF TGTGCCAGTAGTATTTCCTGGGAATCGGGGGTCGGCTACACCTTC
TRBJ2-1 NA NA TRBV2 CASTFEDQNPRQFF TGTGCCAGCACCTTCGAGGACCAAAATCCCCGGCAGTTCTTC
TRBJ1-5 NA TRBD1 TRBV7-2 CASSYPTGDQPQHF TGTGCCAGCAGCTACCCCACAGGGGATCAGCCCCAGCATTTT